Each of the 26 T cell receptor beta chains below was sequenced from the same sample in a study of early T cells in non-severe SARS-CoV-2 infection. TCRdb reprocessed the 5' RACE reads with MiXCR, giving one entry per CDR3 protein. Altogether roughly 100,000 distinct CDR3 sequences are present, less than 15% being singletons, with the ten largest covering about 6%. Sequenced material: whole blood. These receptors all come from an adult who was a healthcare worker with PCR-confirmed SARS-CoV-2 infection or an uninfected control (not recorded which).

This clonotype was counted at least ten times. V and J are TRBV18 and TRBJ2-5; TRBD2 agrees at 12 bases. Germline V gives CDR1 KGHSH, CDR2 LQKENI. The trim removed 5 bases at V and 5 bases at J, leaving 6 bases unmatched. The CDR3 extends over 15 amino acids. The CDR3 sequence: CASSKGLAGAETQYF. CDR3 nucleotides: TGTGCCAGCTCAAAGGGACTAGCGGGTGCGGAGACCCAGTACTTC.

This clonotype appeared many times. The rearrangement uses TRBV12-3 or TRBV12-4 and TRBJ2-5; 8 bases align to TRBD1. J was trimmed by 5 bases and V by 5 bases; bases with no gene match: 7. This CDR3 has 14 residues. CDR3 bases: TGTGCCAGCAGTAAGAGACAGGGGAGGGAGACCCAGTACTTC. As protein: CASSKRQGRETQYF.

The gene calls are TRBV27 and TRBJ2-3, with unresolved D. From germline, CDR1 is MNHEY and CDR2 SMNVEV (reference sequence). Trimming removed 6 bases from V and 7 bases from J, with 11 bases in between. The CDR3 has 12 residues. The CDR3 reads CASSQGTYTQYF. CDR3 DNA: TGTGCCAGCAGCCAAGGAACCTATACGCAGTATTTT.

Comment on this clonotype: A read error may account for a junction end that differs from germline. This rearrangement joins TRBV11-2 to TRBJ2-4, with D possibly matching TRBD2 (6 bases). The CDR3 loop spans 16 amino acids. Per germline, CDR1 SGHAT and CDR2 FQNNGV. DNA for the CDR3: TGTGCCAGCAGCCTCCTGGACTATAGAGCCGAAAACATTCAGTACTTC. Its translation is CASSLLDYRAENIQYF.

This clonotype was seen at least ten times. One junction end disagrees with the germline gene, perhaps due to a read error. The chain is built from TRBV5-8 and TRBJ1-2; 7 nucleotides align to TRBD1. The CDR3 consists of 14 residues. The germline V gene has CDR1 SGHTS and CDR2 YDEGEE. The CDR3 loop is CACSLTGTNYGYTF. The CDR3 region has the DNA TGTGCCTGCAGCTTGACAGGGACTAACTATGGCTACACCTTC.

This clonotype was seen many times. The V call is TRBV7-9, the J call TRBJ1-2, with a tentative D call TRBD1 (6 bases). This CDR3 is 13 amino acids long. Germline-derived CDR1 and CDR2 are SEHNR and FQNEAQ (reference sequence). The V end lost 5 bases, the J end lost 8 bases, and 15 bases lay between the germline ends. The CDR3 bases are TGTGCCAGCAGCCGAAGCTACAGGGCCGGCTACACCTTC. Translation gives CASSRSYRAGYTF.

This chain connects TRBV14 to TRBJ2-1; D is possibly TRBD1 or TRBD2 (5 bases each). CDR1 and CDR2 (germline): SGHDN, FVKESK. The CDR3 length is 14 residues. V lost 4 bases and J lost 8, with 15 bases in between. The CDR3 bases are TGTGCCAGCAGCCGAGAGGGACGTACAGATGAGCAGTTCTTC. This codes for CASSREGRTDEQFF.

This sequence joins TRBV20-1 and TRBJ2-7, with D perhaps TRBD2 (7 bases). Germline CDR1 and CDR2: DFQATT and SNEGSKA (reference sequence). This CDR3 is 15 amino acids long. V was clipped by 5 bases and J by 9 bases, with 26 bases between them. The CDR3 coding sequence is TGCAGTGCTCGAAGAGGGGGAGGGGGTGTGTACCGGCAGTACTTC. Protein sequence: CSARRGGGGVYRQYF.

This clonotype has at least ten counts. The chain links TRBV7-6 to TRBJ1-4; D ambiguous. The CDR3 length is 10 residues. Trimming pared 8 bases from V and 8 bases from J, leaving 6 bases between. Looked up from germline, CDR1 is SGHVS and CDR2 is FNYEAQ. CDR3 nucleotide sequence: TGTGCCAGCGGAACGGAAAAACTGTTTTTT. It translates to CASGTEKLFF.

The gene calls are TRBV20-1 and TRBJ1-6; tentative D call: TRBD1 (6 bases). CDR3 length: 17 amino acids. Germline lookup yields CDR1 DFQATT and CDR2 SNEGSKA (reference sequence). Trimming pared 5 bases from V and 0 bases from J, leaving 17 bases between. Written as DNA, the CDR3 is TGCAGTGCTTCGACCCCAGGGGCGAGCTCCTATAATTCACCCCTCCACTTT. Amino acids: CSASTPGASSYNSPLHF.

This clonotype has at least ten counts. This chain connects TRBV6-1 to TRBJ2-2; D is undetermined. The CDR3 length is 15 residues. V lost 6 bases and J 0 bases, leaving 11 bases between the germline ends. Germline values: CDR1 MNHNS, CDR2 SASEGT. The CDR3 sequence: CASRVVGANTGELFF. The DNA of the CDR3 is TGTGCCAGCAGGGTAGTTGGGGCGAACACCGGGGAGCTGTTTTTT.

This clonotype was seen more than once but under ten times. The chain links TRBV4-3 to TRBJ2-1; 8 bases match TRBD2. Germline V lookup: CDR1 LGHNA, CDR2 YSLEER. Unmatched junction bases numbered 8, after V lost 3 bases and J lost 7 bases. This CDR3 region has 15 residues. The CDR3 DNA reads as TGCGCCAGCAGCCAGGCCGGGACTAGTTGGAATGAGCAGTTCTTC. It specifies CASSQAGTSWNEQFF.

The rearrangement uses TRBV7-9 and TRBJ1-1; unclear D gene. Trimming took off 4 bases at V and 0 bases at J, with 9 bases between the two ends. This CDR3 contains 14 residues. Germline CDR1 reads SEHNR; CDR2 reads FQNEAQ (reference sequence). CDR3 loop: CASSSLRMNTEAFF. The CDR3 bases are TGTGCCAGCAGCTCGCTACGGATGAACACTGAAGCTTTCTTT.

J is TRBJ2-1 and V is TRBV11-3; D possibly corresponds to TRBD2 (6 bases). V shed 0 bases and J shed 6 bases, with 9 bases lying between them. In germline, CDR1 is SGHNT, CDR2 YENEEA. This CDR3 has 14 amino acids. CDR3 sequence (DNA): TGTGCCAGCAGCTTAGATAGGACTACCAATGAGCAGTTCTTC. It codes for CASSLDRTTNEQFF. The full variable domain, rest sourced from reference TRBV11-3 and TRBJ2-1, is EAGVVQSPRYKIIEKKQPVAFWCNPISGHNTLYWYLQNLGQGPELLIRYENEEAVDDSQLPKDRFSAERLKGVDSTLKIQPAELGDSAVYLCASSLDRTTNEQFFGPGTRLTVL.

The chain couples TRBV28 to TRBJ2-4; 8 bases are shared with TRBD1. The V gene's germline CDR1 is MDHEN and CDR2 SYDVKM. Losses at the gene ends were 8 bases for V and 7 bases for J; bases not matched to a gene: 10. This CDR3 contains 14 residues. CDR3 sequence (DNA): TGTGCCAGCCTGCACCGGACAGGGTCGAACATTCAGTACTTC. Encoded protein: CASLHRTGSNIQYF.

J is TRBJ1-2 and V is TRBV5-1; D unresolved. V was shortened by 0 bases and J by 6 bases, with 15 bases between the two germline ends. Germline assignment: CDR1 SGHRS and CDR2 YFSETQ. The CDR3 spans 15 residues. The CDR3 sequence is CASSLVFVSGDGYTF. CDR3 nucleotides: TGCGCCAGCAGCTTGGTTTTTGTGTCAGGCGATGGCTACACCTTC. Based on the CDR3 plus reference TRBV5-1 and TRBJ1-2, the full variable domain is KAGVTQTPRYLIKTRGQQVTLSCSPISGHRSVSWYQQTPGQGLQFLFEYFSETQRNKGNFPGRFSGRQFSNSRSEMNVSTLELGDSALYLCASSLVFVSGDGYTFGSGTRLTVV.

This clonotype was detected many times. This chain connects TRBV9 to TRBJ2-2; possibly TRBD2 for D (5 bases). CDR3 length equals 16 residues. CDR1 SGDLS and CDR2 YYNGEE come from the germline V gene. Deletions cut 0 bases from V and 7 bases from J, with 16 bases between. CDR3 in DNA: TGTGCCAGCAGCGTAGGCCTAGCTCACGGAGGCGGGGAGCTGTTTTTT. It codes for CASSVGLAHGGGELFF.

This clonotype was counted ten times or more. The chain links TRBV10-2 to TRBJ2-7; 9 nucleotides agree with TRBD2. The CDR3 runs to 13 residues. Germline V gene lookup returns CDR1 WSHSY and CDR2 SAAADI. J lost 6 bases, V lost 6 bases, and 6 bases had no gene match. Here the CDR3 reads CASRVTSGSEQYF. The DNA for the CDR3 is TGCGCCAGCAGAGTGACTAGCGGATCCGAGCAGTACTTC.

The CDR3 is CASSLGLGTDTQYF. The CDR3 region has the DNA TGTGCCAGCAGTCTGGGACTTGGCACAGATACGCAGTATTTT. J is TRBJ2-3 and V is TRBV6-5; possible D gene TRBD2, 6 bases. The CDR3 is 14 amino acids. Between the trimmed V and J ends, which lost 5 bases and 1 base, there was a span of 10 bases. Germline CDR1 is MNHEY and CDR2 is SVGAGI.

This clonotype was seen once. This may be a read error: a much more frequent sequence differs by one nucleotide. CDR3 bases: TGCAGTGCTAGAACAGGGGAATATTCACCCCTCCACTTT. Its translation: CSARTGEYSPLHF. V usage is TRBV20-1 and J usage is TRBJ1-6, with 7 bases lining up with TRBD1. The germline V gene has CDR1 DFQATT and CDR2 SNEGSKA (reference sequence). The V segment lost 2 bases and the J segment 8 bases; nucleotides outside the gene matches: 3. The CDR3 has 13 residues.

This clonotype was found a few times. The chain uses TRBV29-1 and TRBJ1-1; D remains unclear. Germline V lookup: CDR1 SQVTM, CDR2 ANQGSEA. The CDR3 has 11 residues. V lost 5 bases, J lost 5 bases, and 9 bases lay in between. The CDR3 region has the DNA TGCAGCGTTCCACGAGGGACTGAAGCTTTCTTT. The encoded protein is CSVPRGTEAFF.

This clonotype was counted a few times. The rearrangement uses TRBV29-1 and TRBJ2-5; 12 positions agree with TRBD2. Losses at the gene ends were 6 bases for V and 4 bases for J; bases not matched to a gene: 9. Germline assignment: CDR1 SQVTM and CDR2 ANQGSEA. The CDR3 sequence is 15 residues long. The CDR3 sequence is CSVASGTSGSETQYF. DNA of the CDR3: TGCAGCGTAGCCTCCGGGACTAGCGGGTCAGAGACCCAGTACTTC.

This clonotype was observed a few times. The chain couples TRBV7-9 to TRBJ2-3, with 8 bases identical to TRBD2. Germline V gives CDR1 SEHNR, CDR2 FQNEAQ (reference sequence). The CDR3 runs 15 residues. J was trimmed by 2 bases and V by 5 bases; bases with no gene match: 6. In nucleotides, the CDR3 is TGTGCCAGCAGCCCAGGACTAGCACTCACAGATACGCAGTATTTT. Protein product: CASSPGLALTDTQYF.

As for this clonotype: Just one base apart from a much larger clone, this may be a read error. This sequence joins TRBV11-2 and TRBJ1-4; D not resolved. This CDR3 is built from 14 residues. CDR1 and CDR2 (germline): SGHAT, FQNNGV. In nucleotides, the CDR3 is TGTACCAGCAGCTTCGTGGGAGCTAATGAAAAACTGTTTTTT. Translating gives CTSSFVGANEKLFF.

This clonotype has a handful of counts. The CDR3 nucleotides are TGTGCCAGCAAGATGCTAAACACAGATACGCAGTATTTT. Protein: CASKMLNTDTQYF. This chain joins TRBV2 and TRBJ2-3; no reliable D call. Trimming left V 7 bases short and J 2 bases short, with 10 bases between. Germline V CDR1 and CDR2: SNHLY, FYNNEI. The CDR3 has 13 amino acids.

This clonotype was recorded at least ten times. The CDR3 loop reads CASSYAGLAADTQYF. The CDR3 nucleotides read TGTGCCAGCAGTTACGCAGGACTAGCGGCAGATACGCAGTATTTT. The chain couples TRBV6-5 to TRBJ2-3; 10 nucleotides line up with TRBD2. Germline V gives CDR1 MNHEY, CDR2 SVGAGI. This CDR3 is 15 amino acids long. Germline trimming cut 2 bases from V and 4 bases from J; bases unmatched to any gene: 3.